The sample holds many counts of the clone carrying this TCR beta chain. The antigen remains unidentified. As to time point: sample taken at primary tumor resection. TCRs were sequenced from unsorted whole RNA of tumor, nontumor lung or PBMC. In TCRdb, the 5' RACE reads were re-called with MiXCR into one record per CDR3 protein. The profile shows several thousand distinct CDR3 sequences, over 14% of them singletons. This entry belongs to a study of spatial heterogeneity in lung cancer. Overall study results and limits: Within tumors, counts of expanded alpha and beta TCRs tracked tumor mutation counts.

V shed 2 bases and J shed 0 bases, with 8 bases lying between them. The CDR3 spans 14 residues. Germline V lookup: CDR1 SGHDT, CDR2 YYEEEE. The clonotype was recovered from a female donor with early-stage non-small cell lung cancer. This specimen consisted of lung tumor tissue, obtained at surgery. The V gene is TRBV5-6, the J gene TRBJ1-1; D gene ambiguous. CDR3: CASSFGNMNTEAFF. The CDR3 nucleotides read TGTGCCAGCAGCTTCGGTAACATGAACACTGAAGCTTTCTTT. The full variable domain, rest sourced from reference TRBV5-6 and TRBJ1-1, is DAGVTQSPTHLIKTRGQQVTLRCSPKSGHDTVSWYQQALGQGPQFIFQYYEEEERQRGNFPDRFSGHQFPNYSSELNVNALLLGDSALYLCASSFGNMNTEAFFGQGTRLTVV.